What follows are 25 T cell receptor beta chains derived from one specimen sequenced in a study of STAT5B mutations in CD4+ large granular lymphocyte leukemia. Sequencing was performed with immunoSEQ multiplex PCR; in TCRdb, only in-frame clones are kept and a portion is missing. The sample has 20,000 to 25,000 clones, 55% to 75% seen once. The sequenced sample consisted of CD4+ T cells from blood buffy coats. The receptors shown here come from a human donor in good health.

The genes are TRBV28 and TRBJ2-7; D gene unclear. This CDR3 spans 18 amino acids. The germline gives CDR1 MDHEN, CDR2 SYDVKM. The V and J ends lost 1 base and 3 bases respectively, with 22 bases between them. CDR3 region: CASSLFGLRFPSSYEQYF. As DNA, the CDR3 is TGTGCCAGCAGTTTATTTGGCCTTAGATTCCCTAGTAGCTACGAGCAGTACTTC.

V is TRBV7-2 and J is TRBJ2-3, with TRBD2 matching 13 bases. The CDR3 length is 16 residues. Trimming took 1 base from V and 6 from J; bases not matched to a gene: 4. Germline assignment: CDR1 SGHTA and CDR2 FQGNSA. In nucleotides, the CDR3 is TGTGCCAGCAGCTTAGGACTAGCGGGGGGACCGGATACGCAGTATTTT. Amino acids: CASSLGLAGGPDTQYF. Using reference TRBV7-2 and TRBJ2-3 for the parts outside the CDR3, the full variable domain is GAGVSQSPSNKVTEKGKDVELRCDPISGHTALYWYRQSLGQGLEFLIYFQGNSAPDKSGLPSDRFSAERTGGSVSTLTIQRTQQEDSAVYLCASSLGLAGGPDTQYFGPGTRLTVL.

The rearrangement joins TRBV7-8 to TRBJ2-2, with D tentatively TRBD1 (5 bases). Trimming removed 0 bases from V and 3 bases from J, with 8 bases in between. Germline-derived CDR1 and CDR2 are SGHVS and FQNEAQ. The CDR3 spans 15 residues. The CDR3 DNA sequence: TGTGCCAGCAGCTTAGCCCGGACATACACCGGGGAGCTGTTTTTT. It specifies CASSLARTYTGELFF.

This clone turned up a few times. This chain uses TRBV29-1 with TRBJ2-3, with 8 bases lining up with TRBD2. Losses at the gene ends were 6 bases for V and 4 bases for J; bases not matched to a gene: 6. Germline V CDR1 and CDR2: SQVTM, ANQGSEA. This CDR3 comprises 13 residues. This CDR3 reads CSVLAGRADTQYF. The CDR3 coding sequence is TGCAGCGTCTTAGCGGGGAGGGCAGATACGCAGTATTTT.

The chain combines TRBV4-1 with TRBJ1-5; D gene uncertain. V dropped 4 bases and J dropped 0 bases, with 16 bases sitting between them. Germline-derived CDR1 and CDR2 are MGHRA and YSYEKL. The length of the CDR3 is 17 residues. The CDR3 bases are TGCGCCAGCAGCCCTTCGACTCTTCTTTATAGCAATCAGCCCCAGCATTTT. This gives the protein CASSPSTLLYSNQPQHF.

CDR3 DNA sequence: TGTGCCAGCAGCTTAGCTTTGGCAGAGCAGTACTTC. Its protein product is CASSLALAEQYF. This chain uses TRBV11-3 with TRBJ2-7; D uncertain. Germline V gene data show CDR1 as SGHNT and CDR2 as YENEEA. Trimming stripped 1 base from V and 7 bases from J, with 8 bases between. The CDR3 consists of 12 residues.

Only one count was recorded for this clone. This chain links TRBV19 with TRBJ2-5; 8 bases line up with TRBD2. V was clipped by 5 bases and J by 5 bases; unmatched bases: 13. CDR3 length equals 16 residues. The germline CDR1 and CDR2 sequences are LNHDA and SQIVND (reference sequence). CDR3 amino acids: CASSYSVPAGVETQYF. The DNA for the CDR3 is TGTGCCAGTAGTTATTCCGTCCCAGCGGGGGTGGAGACCCAGTACTTC.

The V and J genes are TRBV28 and TRBJ2-3; a weak D match, TRBD1 (5 bases). The CDR3 sequence is 10 residues long. Germline V gene lookup returns CDR1 MDHEN and CDR2 SYDVKM. Here the CDR3 DNA reads TGTGCAGCAGGGCCAGATACGCAGTATTTT. As protein: CAAGPDTQYF.

V is TRBV10-3 and J is TRBJ2-3, with D uncertain. Germline V gene lookup returns CDR1 ENHRY and CDR2 SYGVKD. Trimming shortened V by 6 bases and J by 6 bases, and 7 bases separated the two germline ends. This CDR3 region has 11 residues. In nucleotides, the CDR3 is TGTGCCATCAGCGCACTCGATACGCAGTATTTT. Translation gives CAISALDTQYF.

This clone was observed a handful of times. This chain connects TRBV4-2 to TRBJ1-1; the D gene is possibly TRBD1 (6 bases). Trimming stripped 2 bases from V and 11 bases from J, with 18 bases between. The CDR3 runs to 14 residues. Germline V lookup: CDR1 LGHNA, CDR2 YNFKEQ. The CDR3 protein is CASSQSAGAGAAFF. CDR3 in DNA: TGTGCCAGCAGCCAATCGGCCGGGGCAGGGGCGGCTTTCTTT.

V gene TRBV4-2 combines with J gene TRBJ2-1; unclear D gene. Trimming stripped 0 bases from V and 4 bases from J, with 13 bases between. The germline gives CDR1 LGHNA, CDR2 YNFKEQ. The CDR3 is 16 residues long. CDR3 loop: CASSQDAASTYNEQFF. CDR3 nucleotides: TGTGCCAGCAGCCAAGACGCTGCGTCTACTTACAATGAGCAGTTCTTC.

The rearrangement uses TRBV7-6 and TRBJ2-3; D is ambiguous. The germline V and J ends were trimmed by 4 bases and 6 bases, with 8 bases remaining between them. Germline CDR1 and CDR2: SGHVS and FNYEAQ. The CDR3 contains 12 residues. The CDR3 sequence is CASSSPLDTQYF. DNA for the CDR3: TGTGCCAGCAGCTCTCCTCTCGATACGCAGTATTTT.

This clone is a singleton in its sample. The chain has TRBV10-3 and TRBJ2-1; 10 bases are shared with TRBD2. Germline CDR1 and CDR2: ENHRY and SYGVKD. The CDR3 is made up of 14 amino acids. Trimming took 11 bases from V and 7 from J; bases not matched to a gene: 11. CDR3 in amino acids: CASQAGGPVNEQFF. The CDR3 DNA reads TGTGCCTCGCAAGCGGGGGGGCCGGTTAATGAGCAGTTCTTC.

The chain uses TRBV5-6 and TRBJ2-1; possibly TRBD2 for D (7 bases). This CDR3 is 16 amino acids long. The germline V gene encodes CDR1 SGHDT and CDR2 YYEEEE. Between the trimmed V and J ends, which lost 0 bases and 7 bases, there was a span of 17 bases. This CDR3 is CASSLALGGPRNEQFF. Here the CDR3 DNA reads TGTGCCAGCAGCTTGGCCTTGGGGGGGCCCAGGAATGAGCAGTTCTTC.

The V call is TRBV28, the J call TRBJ2-2; D gene ambiguous. V lost 3 bases and J 7 bases, leaving 3 bases between the germline ends. The CDR3 spans 11 residues. CDR1 is MDHEN, CDR2 SYDVKM, per germline. The CDR3 spells CASSFFGELFF. CDR3 nucleotides: TGTGCCAGCAGTTTTTTCGGGGAGCTGTTTTTT.

This rearrangement joins TRBV18 to TRBJ1-4; no firm D call. V gave up 2 bases and J gave up 8 bases, with 30 bases separating them. This CDR3 region has 20 residues. Germline CDR1 is KGHSH and CDR2 is LQKENI. The chain's CDR3 is CASSPIPTDPGRRPAEKLFF. The DNA of the CDR3 is TGTGCCAGCTCACCAATCCCCACGGACCCAGGACGGAGGCCTGCCGAAAAACTGTTTTTT.

This rearrangement joins TRBV11-2 to TRBJ1-1; no definite D call. The V end was cut by 5 bases, the J end by 11 bases, with 15 bases between. Germline V CDR1 and CDR2: SGHAT, FQNNGV. This CDR3 has 12 residues. The CDR3, as DNA: TGTGCCAGCAGCCCGGACGGAGTACTTGCTTTCTTT. This translates into CASSPDGVLAFF.

The V call is TRBV11-3, the J call TRBJ2-7; D is uncertain. Germline V gene lookup returns CDR1 SGHNT and CDR2 YENEEA. The CDR3 has 13 residues. The V gene lost 1 base and the J gene lost 3 bases, with 7 bases spanning the gap. DNA of the CDR3: TGTGCCAGCAGCTTAGTCCCTTACTACGAGCAGTACTTC. It specifies CASSLVPYYEQYF. The full variable domain, its missing parts supplied by reference TRBV11-3 and TRBJ2-7, is EAGVVQSPRYKIIEKKQPVAFWCNPISGHNTLYWYLQNLGQGPELLIRYENEEAVDDSQLPKDRFSAERLKGVDSTLKIQPAELGDSAVYLCASSLVPYYEQYFGPGTRLTVT.

The chain has TRBV7-6 and TRBJ2-1; a possible D gene is TRBD1 (6 bases). Germline V lookup: CDR1 SGHVS, CDR2 FNYEAQ. This CDR3 has 16 amino acids. V lost 4 bases, J lost 3 bases, and 16 bases lay in between. The CDR3 loop is CASSSMSGHSYNEQFF. The CDR3 DNA reads TGTGCCAGCAGCTCTATGTCGGGACACAGCTACAATGAGCAGTTCTTC. The full variable domain, completed using reference TRBV7-6 and TRBJ2-1, is GAGVSQSPRYKVTKRGQDVALRCDPISGHVSLYWYRQALGQGPEFLTYFNYEAQQDKSGLPNDRFSAERPEGSISTLTIQRTEQRDSAMYRCASSSMSGHSYNEQFFGPGTRLTVL.

This clone came up a few times. The V call is TRBV28, the J call TRBJ2-2; D gene ambiguous. Trimming stripped 3 bases from V and 6 bases from J, with 5 bases between. Germline lookup yields CDR1 MDHEN and CDR2 SYDVKM. The CDR3 contains 12 residues. The CDR3 region is CASSFLAGELFF. The CDR3, as DNA: TGTGCCAGCAGTTTTCTAGCCGGGGAGCTGTTTTTT. The full variable domain, in which reference TRBV28 and TRBJ2-2 provide the parts outside the CDR3, is DVKVTQSSRYLVKRTGEKVFLECVQDMDHENMFWYRQDPGLGLRLIYFSYDVKMKEKGDIPEGYSVSREKKERFSLILESASTNQTSMYLCASSFLAGELFFGEGSRLTVL.

This chain connects TRBV5-1 to TRBJ2-1, with TRBD1 matching over 11 bases. Per germline, CDR1 SGHRS and CDR2 YFSETQ. V trimming: 6 bases; J trimming: 6 bases; junction bases outside the gene matches: 8. This CDR3 has 15 amino acids. CDR3 in DNA: TGCGCCAGCAACCTTGGGACAGGGGGAAGCAATGAGCAGTTCTTC. Translating it yields CASNLGTGGSNEQFF.

The gene calls are TRBV19 and TRBJ2-7; D assignment may be TRBD1 or TRBD2 (7 bases each). The CDR3 is 14 residues long. V shed 3 bases and J shed 3 bases, with 12 bases lying between them. Per germline, CDR1 LNHDA and CDR2 SQIVND (reference sequence). CDR3 protein: CASSIAGDSYEQYF. The CDR3 region has the DNA TGTGCCAGTAGTATCGCGGGGGACAGCTACGAGCAGTACTTC. The complete variable domain, with remaining parts taken from reference TRBV19 and TRBJ2-7, reads DGGITQSPKYLFRKEGQNVTLSCEQNLNHDAMYWYRQDPGQGLRLIYYSQIVNDFQKGDIAEGYSVSREKKESFPLTVTSAQKNPTAFYLCASSIAGDSYEQYFGPGTRLTVT.

The chain employs TRBV4-1 and TRBJ2-5; 8 positions agree with TRBD2. The J call is doubtful: the DNA matches TRBJ2-7 better. The CDR3 extends over 14 amino acids. Germline CDR1 reads MGHRA; CDR2 reads YSYEKL. In DNA form, the CDR3 reads TGCGCCAGCAGCCAAGGACTAGCGAGCTACGAGCAGTACTTC. It is translated as CASSQGLASYEQYF.

J is TRBJ2-3 and V is TRBV5-1; the match to TRBD2 covers 7 bases. Germline assignment: CDR1 SGHRS and CDR2 YFSETQ. The CDR3 spans 16 residues. V lost 0 bases and J lost 4; bases outside the gene matches: 8. The CDR3, as DNA: TGCGCCAGCAGCTTGGGGTCTTCTAGCGGAGCAGATACGCAGTATTTT. Translating it yields CASSLGSSSGADTQYF.

The J gene is TRBJ2-3, the V gene TRBV10-3, with 9 bases identical to TRBD1. The V segment lost 6 bases and the J segment 2 bases; nucleotides outside the gene matches: 21. This CDR3 spans 20 amino acids. The germline V gene encodes CDR1 ENHRY and CDR2 SYGVKD. CDR3 coding DNA: TGTGCCATCAGCAGGGTTGCTCTGGGTGTACCACAGGGGGCCACAGATACGCAGTATTTT. It specifies CAISRVALGVPQGATDTQYF.